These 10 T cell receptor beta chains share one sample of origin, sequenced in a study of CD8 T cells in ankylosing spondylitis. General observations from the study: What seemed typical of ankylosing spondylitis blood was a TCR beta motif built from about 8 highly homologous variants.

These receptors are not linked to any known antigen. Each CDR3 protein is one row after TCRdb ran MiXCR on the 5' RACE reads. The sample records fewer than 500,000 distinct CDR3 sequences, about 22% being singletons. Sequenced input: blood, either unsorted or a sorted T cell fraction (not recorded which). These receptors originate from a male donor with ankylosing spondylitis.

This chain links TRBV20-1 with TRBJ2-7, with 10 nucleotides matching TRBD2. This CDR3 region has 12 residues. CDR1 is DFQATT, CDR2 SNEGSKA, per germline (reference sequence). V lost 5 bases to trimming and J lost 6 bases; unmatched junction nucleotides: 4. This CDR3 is CSAQREGLEQYF. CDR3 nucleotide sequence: TGCAGTGCTCAGCGGGAGGGCCTCGAGCAGTACTTC.

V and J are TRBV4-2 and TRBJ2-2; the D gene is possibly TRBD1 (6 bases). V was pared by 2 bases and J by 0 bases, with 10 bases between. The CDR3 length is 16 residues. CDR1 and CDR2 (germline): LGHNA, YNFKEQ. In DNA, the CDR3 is TGTGCCAGCAGCCAACGACAGGCAGCGAACACCGGGGAGCTGTTTTTT. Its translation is CASSQRQAANTGELFF.

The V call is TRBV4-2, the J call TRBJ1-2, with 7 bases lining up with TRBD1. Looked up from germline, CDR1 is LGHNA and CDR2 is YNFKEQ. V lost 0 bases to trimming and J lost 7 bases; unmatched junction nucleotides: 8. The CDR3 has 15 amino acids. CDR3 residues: CASSQELRGYFGYTF. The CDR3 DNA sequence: TGTGCCAGCAGCCAAGAACTCAGGGGGTACTTTGGCTACACCTTC.

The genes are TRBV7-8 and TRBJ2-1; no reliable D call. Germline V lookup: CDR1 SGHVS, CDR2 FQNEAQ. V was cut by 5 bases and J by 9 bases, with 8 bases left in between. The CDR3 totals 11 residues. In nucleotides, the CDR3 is TGTGCCAGCAGCCCTGTGGGTGAGCAGTTCTTC. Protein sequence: CASSPVGEQFF.

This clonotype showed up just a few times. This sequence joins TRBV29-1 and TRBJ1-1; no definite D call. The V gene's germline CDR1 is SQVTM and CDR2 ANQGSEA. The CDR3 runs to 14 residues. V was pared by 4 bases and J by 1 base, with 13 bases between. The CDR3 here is CSVGMGVRNTEAFF. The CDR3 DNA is TGCAGCGTTGGGATGGGTGTTAGGAACACTGAAGCTTTCTTT.

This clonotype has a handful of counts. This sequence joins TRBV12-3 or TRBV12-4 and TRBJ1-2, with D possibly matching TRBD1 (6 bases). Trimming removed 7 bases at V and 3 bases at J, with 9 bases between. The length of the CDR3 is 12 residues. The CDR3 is CASNNRDYGYTF. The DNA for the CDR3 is TGTGCCAGCAATAACAGGGACTATGGCTACACCTTC.

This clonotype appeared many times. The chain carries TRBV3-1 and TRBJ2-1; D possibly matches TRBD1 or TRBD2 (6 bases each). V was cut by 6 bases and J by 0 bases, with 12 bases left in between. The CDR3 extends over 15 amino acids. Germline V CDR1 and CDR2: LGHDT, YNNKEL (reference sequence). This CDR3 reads CASRSTGASYNEQFF. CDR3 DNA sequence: TGTGCCAGCAGGTCCACGGGGGCCTCCTACAATGAGCAGTTCTTC.

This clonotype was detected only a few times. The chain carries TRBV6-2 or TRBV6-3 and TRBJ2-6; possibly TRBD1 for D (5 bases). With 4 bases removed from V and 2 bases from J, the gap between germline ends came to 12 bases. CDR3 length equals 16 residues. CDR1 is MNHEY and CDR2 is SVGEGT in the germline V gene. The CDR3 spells CASSWGTGTGANVLTF. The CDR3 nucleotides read TGTGCCAGCAGTTGGGGAACAGGTACTGGGGCCAACGTCCTGACTTTC.

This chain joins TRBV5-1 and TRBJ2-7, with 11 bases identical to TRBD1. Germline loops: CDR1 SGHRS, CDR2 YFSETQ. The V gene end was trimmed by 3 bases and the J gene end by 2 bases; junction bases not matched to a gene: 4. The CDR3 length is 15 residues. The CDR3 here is CASSWMGQGAYEQYF. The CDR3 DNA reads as TGCGCCAGCAGCTGGATGGGACAGGGGGCCTACGAGCAGTACTTC.

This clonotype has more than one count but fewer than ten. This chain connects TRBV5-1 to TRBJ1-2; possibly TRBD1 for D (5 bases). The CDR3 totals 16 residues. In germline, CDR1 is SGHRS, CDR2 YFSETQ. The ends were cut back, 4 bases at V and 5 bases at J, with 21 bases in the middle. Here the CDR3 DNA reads TGCGCCAGCAGCCGTGGGACCGACCCTTCCAATTATGGCTACACCTTC. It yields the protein CASSRGTDPSNYGYTF.